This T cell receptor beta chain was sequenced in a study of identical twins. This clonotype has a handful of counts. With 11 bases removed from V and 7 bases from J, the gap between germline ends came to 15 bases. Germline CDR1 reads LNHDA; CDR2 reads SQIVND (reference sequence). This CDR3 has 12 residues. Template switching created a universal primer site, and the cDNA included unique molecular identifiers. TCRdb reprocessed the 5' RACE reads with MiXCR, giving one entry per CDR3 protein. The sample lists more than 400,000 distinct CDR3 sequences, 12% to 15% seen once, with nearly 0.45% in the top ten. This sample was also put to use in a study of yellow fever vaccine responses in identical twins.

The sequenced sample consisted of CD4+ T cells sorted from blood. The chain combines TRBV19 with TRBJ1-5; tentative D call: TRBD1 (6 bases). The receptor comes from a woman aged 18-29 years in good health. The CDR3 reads CAAGQQGQPQHF. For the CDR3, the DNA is TGTGCCGCGGGCCAACAGGGACAGCCCCAGCATTTT.